The next 24 T cell receptor beta chains were all read from a single sample in a study of cytomegalovirus exposure and HLA in healthy donors (dated by TCRdb to about 2017). The library came from the immunoSEQ multiplex PCR assay. For the multiplex PCR, a mixture combining 60 forward primers for TCR Vbeta segments and 13 reverse primers for TCR Jbeta segments was used. The immuneACCESS repertoire file appears here via TCRdb, limited to in-frame rearrangements. These files lack a portion of the clones; in checked studies, under half of the deficit traces to unresolved V genes, and the cause of the others is not known. This sample is represented by under 200,000 clones; around 80% of them were singletons. The ten largest clones take up around 6.6% of the sample. Material: PBMCs. These receptors originate from a male donor in good health and CMV-seropositive.

This clone has only one observation. This chain joins TRBV5-4 and TRBJ2-2; TRBD2 is a possible D gene (5 bases). Germline lookup yields CDR1 SGHNT and CDR2 YYREEE (reference sequence). V lost 0 bases and J 1 base, leaving 7 bases between the germline ends. This CDR3 region has 15 residues. The DNA for the CDR3 is TGTGCCAGCAGCTTGGTTGCGGGGAACACCGGGGAGCTGTTTTTT. Translating it yields CASSLVAGNTGELFF.

The chain recombines TRBV6-5 with TRBJ2-7; TRBD2 aligns across 11 bases. This CDR3 is 14 amino acids long. After removal of 7 bases from V and 7 bases from J, the junction contained 9 bases not matched to a gene. CDR1 and CDR2 (germline): MNHEY, SVGAGI. The CDR3 is CASTHGASGREQYF. DNA of the CDR3: TGTGCCAGCACCCACGGGGCTAGCGGGAGGGAGCAGTACTTC.

J is TRBJ1-6 and V is TRBV11-2; D remains ambiguous. Deletions cut 1 base from V and 6 bases from J, with 4 bases between. In germline, CDR1 is SGHAT, CDR2 FQNNGV. This CDR3 has 13 residues. The CDR3 nucleotides read TGTGCCAGCAGCTTAGTCCGTAATTCACCCCTCCACTTT. Amino acids: CASSLVRNSPLHF. The full variable domain, with the rest looked up from reference TRBV11-2 and TRBJ1-6, is EAGVAQSPRYKIIEKRQSVAFWCNPISGHATLYWYQQILGQGPKLLIQFQNNGVVDDSQLPKDRFSAERLKGVDSTLKIQPAKLEDSAVYLCASSLVRNSPLHFGNGTRLTVT.

This clone has just a few counts. The chain recombines TRBV7-9 with TRBJ2-6, with D possibly matching TRBD1 (6 bases). The CDR3 is 19 residues long. Trimming took off 5 bases at V and 0 bases at J, with 20 bases between the two ends. Germline V gives CDR1 SEHNR, CDR2 FQNEAQ (reference sequence). The CDR3 spells CASSEYRELSVSGANVLTF. The CDR3 nucleotides read TGTGCCAGCAGCGAGTACAGGGAGCTAAGTGTCTCTGGGGCCAACGTCCTGACTTTC. Filled out from reference TRBV7-9 and TRBJ2-6, the complete variable domain reads DTGVSQNPRHKITKRGQNVTFRCDPISEHNRLYWYRQTLGQGPEFLTYFQNEAQLEKSRLLSDRFSAERPKGSFSTLEIQRTEQGDSAMYLCASSEYRELSVSGANVLTFGAGSRLTVL.

Here the CDR3 DNA reads TGCGCCAGCAGCTTGCGAGGAAGCACAGATACGCAGTATTTT. It codes for CASSLRGSTDTQYF. This chain connects TRBV5-1 to TRBJ2-3; D is undetermined. This CDR3 has 14 amino acids. The V gene lost 1 base and the J gene lost 0 bases, with 6 bases spanning the gap. Germline values: CDR1 SGHRS, CDR2 YFSETQ.

The chain recombines TRBV5-1 with TRBJ2-7, with TRBD1 matching 8 bases. There are 15 residues in the CDR3. V dropped 0 bases and J dropped 4; count of bases not matched to a gene: 6. Germline V lookup: CDR1 SGHRS, CDR2 YFSETQ. The DNA of the CDR3 is TGCGCCAGCAGCTTGGACAGGGGGATTCGATACGAGCAGTACTTC. Amino acid sequence: CASSLDRGIRYEQYF.

A word on this clone: One junction end disagrees with the germline gene, perhaps due to a read error. The chain couples TRBV7-9 to TRBJ1-6; D is undetermined. Germline CDR1 is SEHNR and CDR2 is FQNEAQ (reference sequence). The CDR3 contains 17 residues. The CDR3 spells CSSSQSPGNSYNSPLHF. The CDR3 nucleotides are TGTTCCAGCAGCCAGTCCCCAGGAAACTCCTATAATTCACCCCTCCACTTT.

Remarks on this clone: One end of the junction is discordant with germline, which a read error may explain. This chain uses TRBV6-1 with TRBJ1-2; 8 nucleotides match TRBD1. The germline gives CDR1 MNHNS, CDR2 SASEGT. The CDR3 extends over 15 amino acids. The CDR3: CASRRTGTTNYGYTF. Here the CDR3 DNA reads TGTGCCAGCAGACGGACAGGGACCACTAACTACGGCTACACCTTC.

The chain recombines TRBV19 with TRBJ1-6; TRBD1 agrees at 9 bases. CDR1 is LNHDA, CDR2 SQIVND, per germline (reference sequence). Losses at the gene ends were 6 bases for V and 10 bases for J; bases not matched to a gene: 7. This CDR3 comprises 14 residues. Written as DNA, the CDR3 is TGTGCCAGTAGCGGACAGGGGTTGAACTCACCCCTCCACTTT. Translation gives CASSGQGLNSPLHF.

This clone was picked up one time. The chain recombines TRBV7-9 with TRBJ2-2; maybe TRBD1 (5 bases). Per the germline V gene, CDR1 is SEHNR and CDR2 is FQNEAQ (reference sequence). The CDR3 is made up of 16 amino acids. Deletions cut 5 bases from V and 1 base from J, with 14 bases between. CDR3 DNA: TGTGCCAGCAGCATCCAGGGTTCCGGGAACACCGGGGAGCTGTTTTTT. Translated, it gives CASSIQGSGNTGELFF.

The V call is TRBV5-6, the J call TRBJ1-6; D perhaps matches TRBD1 (5 bases). This CDR3 spans 14 amino acids. V was shortened by 1 base and J by 8 bases, with 10 bases between the two germline ends. Germline CDR1 is SGHDT and CDR2 is YYEEEE. DNA of the CDR3: TGTGCCAGCAGCTTGCAGGGTTGGGATTCACCCCTCCACTTT. Protein product: CASSLQGWDSPLHF.

J is TRBJ1-2 and V is TRBV2; 8 bases match TRBD1. The CDR3 is 14 amino acids. CDR1 is SNHLY and CDR2 is FYNNEI in the germline V gene. With V trimmed by 5 bases and J by 6 bases, 8 bases remained unmatched. The CDR3 is CASSTPTGDDGYTF. The CDR3 DNA follows: TGTGCCAGCAGTACACCGACAGGGGATGATGGCTACACCTTC. Full variable domain (rest looked up from reference TRBV2 and TRBJ1-2): EPEVTQTPSHQVTQMGQEVILRCVPISNHLYFYWYRQILGQKVEFLVSFYNNEISEKSEIFDDQFSVERPDGSNFTLKIRSTKLEDSAMYFCASSTPTGDDGYTFGSGTRLTVV.

The rearrangement joins TRBV11-2 to TRBJ2-1; 9 nucleotides align to TRBD2. Germline trimming cut 5 bases from V and 7 bases from J; bases unmatched to any gene: 3. The CDR3 sequence is 13 residues long. CDR1 is SGHAT and CDR2 is FQNNGV in the germline V gene. This chain's CDR3 is CASSRGRANEQFF. The CDR3 DNA sequence: TGTGCCAGCAGCCGCGGGAGGGCGAATGAGCAGTTCTTC.

The chain couples TRBV5-1 to TRBJ2-7; tentatively, D is TRBD2 (5 bases). The CDR3 covers 12 residues. Germline values: CDR1 SGHRS, CDR2 YFSETQ. V was trimmed by 0 bases and J by 6 bases, leaving 7 bases between them. CDR3 protein: CASSLGGLEQYF. CDR3 sequence (DNA): TGCGCCAGCAGCTTGGGAGGGCTCGAGCAGTACTTC.

The chain carries TRBV7-9 and TRBJ2-2; D gene uncertain. CDR3 length: 12 residues. Trimming cost V 7 bases and J 2 bases, with 5 bases left between them. CDR1 SEHNR and CDR2 FQNEAQ come from the germline V gene (reference sequence). CDR3 DNA: TGTGCCAGCATTCTAAACACCGGGGAGCTGTTTTTT. It translates to CASILNTGELFF.

The V call is TRBV10-3, the J call TRBJ2-3; 7 positions agree with TRBD2. Per the germline V gene, CDR1 is ENHRY and CDR2 is SYGVKD. CDR3 length: 12 residues. V dropped 9 bases and J dropped 6; count of bases not matched to a gene: 6. The CDR3 nucleotides read TGTGCCATGAGAGCGGGATCGGATACGCAGTATTTT. It is translated as CAMRAGSDTQYF.

The rearrangement uses TRBV7-9 and TRBJ2-1, with D tentatively TRBD2 (6 bases). Germline CDR1 SEHNR, CDR2 FQNEAQ (reference sequence). This CDR3 has 12 residues. Trimming left V 5 bases short and J 7 bases short, with 9 bases between. Written as DNA, the CDR3 is TGTGCCAGCAGCCGAAGCGGGAATGAGCAGTTCTTC. The encoded protein is CASSRSGNEQFF.

The J gene is TRBJ1-1, the V gene TRBV5-1; perhaps TRBD1 as D (5 bases). The CDR3 runs to 14 residues. Germline values: CDR1 SGHRS, CDR2 YFSETQ. V was pared by 3 bases and J by 3 bases, with 12 bases between. CDR3: CASSSQGVDTEAFF. Written as DNA, the CDR3 is TGCGCCAGCAGCTCACAAGGGGTGGACACTGAAGCTTTCTTT.

The chain has TRBV4-1 and TRBJ2-5; D might be TRBD1 (5 bases). Germline CDR1 is MGHRA and CDR2 is YSYEKL. The V and J ends lost 4 bases and 1 base respectively, with 10 bases between them. The length of the CDR3 is 14 residues. DNA of the CDR3: TGCGCCAGCAGCCCTCAGGGAAGCCAAGAGACCCAGTACTTC. Its translation is CASSPQGSQETQYF.

This clone has just a few counts. The junction departs from germline at one end; a sequencing error may be responsible. The gene calls are TRBV11-2 and TRBJ2-7, with D perhaps TRBD2 (5 bases). The CDR3 is 13 amino acids. Germline V lookup: CDR1 SGHAT, CDR2 FQNNGV. This chain's CDR3 is CASSLDRTGDQSF. DNA of the CDR3: TGTGCCAGCAGCTTAGATAGGACTGGGGATCAGTCCTTC.

The V call is TRBV6-4, the J call TRBJ2-7; D not certain. V was clipped by 7 bases and J by 3 bases, with 22 bases between them. Germline V CDR1 and CDR2: MRHNA, SNTAGT. CDR3 length: 16 residues. Here the CDR3 reads CASKVEEWCGGYEQYF. The CDR3 DNA follows: TGTGCCAGCAAGGTTGAGGAATGGTGCGGCGGCTACGAGCAGTACTTC.

The V gene is TRBV27, the J gene TRBJ2-3; D uncertain. Deletions cut 3 bases from V and 1 base from J, with 11 bases between. In germline, CDR1 is MNHEY, CDR2 SMNVEV (reference sequence). This CDR3 is built from 15 residues. This CDR3 is CASSFSLPGTDTQYF. The CDR3 DNA follows: TGTGCCAGCAGTTTTAGCCTTCCAGGCACAGATACGCAGTATTTT.

This clone has just one count. The chain carries TRBV11-3 and TRBJ2-2; D perhaps matches TRBD1 (6 bases). The CDR3 sequence is 16 residues long. V gave up 6 bases and J gave up 0 bases, with 14 bases separating them. CDR1 SGHNT and CDR2 YENEEA come from the germline V gene. Written as DNA, the CDR3 is TGTGCCAGCAGTAGTCGCCCAGGGGCGAACACCGGGGAGCTGTTTTTT. Encoded protein: CASSSRPGANTGELFF.

This chain connects TRBV5-5 to TRBJ2-7; the match to TRBD2 covers 10 bases. In germline, CDR1 is SGHKS, CDR2 YYEKEE (reference sequence). After removal of 4 bases from V and 4 bases from J, the junction contained 5 bases not matched to a gene. The CDR3 extends over 14 amino acids. The CDR3 is CASSLGLAEYEQYF. CDR3 nucleotides: TGTGCCAGCAGCCTTGGACTAGCGGAGTACGAGCAGTACTTC.